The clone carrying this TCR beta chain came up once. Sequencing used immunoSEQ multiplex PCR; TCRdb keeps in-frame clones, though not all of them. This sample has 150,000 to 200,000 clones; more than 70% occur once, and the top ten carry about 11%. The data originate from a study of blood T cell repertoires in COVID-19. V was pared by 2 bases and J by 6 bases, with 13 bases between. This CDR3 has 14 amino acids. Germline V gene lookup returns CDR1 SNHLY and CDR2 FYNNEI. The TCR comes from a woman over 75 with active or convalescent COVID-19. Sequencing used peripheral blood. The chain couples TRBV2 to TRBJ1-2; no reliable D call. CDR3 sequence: CASSERRAADGYTF. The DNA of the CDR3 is TGTGCCAGCAGTGAACGGCGGGCAGCGGATGGCTACACCTTC.